This T cell receptor (beta chain) was recovered during a study of blood T cell repertoires in COVID-19. Authors' data handling: From reference gene primer amplification, estimates of nucleated cell counts were derived. Measured with immunoSEQ multiplex PCR; TCRdb has only the in-frame clones, and not every one. Clone size and the V and J calls come from that table; the DNA yielded D and trimming. Of tens of thousands of clones in the sample, around three quarters were seen once. This CDR3 is built from 17 residues. V dropped 0 bases and J dropped 5; count of bases not matched to a gene: 10. Germline V gene sequence: CDR1 KGHSH, CDR2 LQKENI.

V gene TRBV18 combines with J gene TRBJ2-5, with 9 bases fitting TRBD2. Sequencing used peripheral blood. This receptor was identified in a woman aged 70-85 years with acute or convalescent COVID-19. The CDR3 sequence is CASSPPRGAGGRETQYF. The CDR3 region has the DNA TGTGCCAGCTCACCACCCCGGGGAGCGGGGGGCCGGGAGACCCAGTACTTC.